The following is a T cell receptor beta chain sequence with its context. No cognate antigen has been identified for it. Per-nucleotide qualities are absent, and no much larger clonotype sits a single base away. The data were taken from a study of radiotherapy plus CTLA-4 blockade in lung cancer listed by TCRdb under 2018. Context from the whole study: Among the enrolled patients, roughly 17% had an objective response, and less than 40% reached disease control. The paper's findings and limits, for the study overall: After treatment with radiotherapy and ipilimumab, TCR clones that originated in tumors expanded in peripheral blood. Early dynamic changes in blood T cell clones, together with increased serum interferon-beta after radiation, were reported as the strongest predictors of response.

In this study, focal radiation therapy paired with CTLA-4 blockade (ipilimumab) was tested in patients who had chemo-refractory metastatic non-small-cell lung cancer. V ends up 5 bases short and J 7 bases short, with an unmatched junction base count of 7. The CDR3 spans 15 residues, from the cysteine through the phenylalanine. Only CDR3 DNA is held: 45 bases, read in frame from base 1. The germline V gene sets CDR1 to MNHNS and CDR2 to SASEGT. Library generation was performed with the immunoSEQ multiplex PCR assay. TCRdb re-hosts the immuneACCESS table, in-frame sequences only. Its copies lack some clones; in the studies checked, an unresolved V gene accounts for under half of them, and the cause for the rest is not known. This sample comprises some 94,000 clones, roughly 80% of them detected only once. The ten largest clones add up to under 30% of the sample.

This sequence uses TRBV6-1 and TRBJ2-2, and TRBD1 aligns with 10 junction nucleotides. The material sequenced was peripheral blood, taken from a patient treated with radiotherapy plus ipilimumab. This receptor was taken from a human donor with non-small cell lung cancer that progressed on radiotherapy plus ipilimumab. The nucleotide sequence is TGTGCCAGCAGTTCCCCGGGACAGGGGAACGGGGAGCTGTTTTTT. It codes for CASSSPGQGNGELFF.